This T cell receptor beta chain was documented in a study of blood T cells in healthy people across ages (dated by TCRdb to between 2014 and 2017). For context, the study as a whole: In model experiments, template switching captured roughly one uniquely barcoded TCR beta cDNA molecule for every two T cells. Donors of different ages were randomly distributed across sequencing lanes to avoid experimental bias. To track age-related changes in TCR beta repertoire diversity, the study relied on deep sequencing normalized with unique cDNA molecular identifiers. For two donors (one aged 18 to 29 and one aged 80 or older), the study analyzed two additional independent replicas of 1 million unique cDNA reads from the same blood draw. Four age groups were formed from the donors: young (average 16 years), middle-aged (approximately 40), aged (around 68) and long-lived (more than 75).

The protocol used for the library was 5' RACE. The sequencer listed for this sample is Illumina HiSeq 2500. A second about 6 to 11 cycle PCR used a sample-barcoded 5' primer and a J-beta primer mix. A unique molecular identifier was introduced onto each TCR beta cDNA molecule by a template-switch 5' adaptor carrying 12 random nucleotides. Each sample yielded at least 2.5 million CDR3-containing paired-end reads. First-strand cDNA was synthesized from all RNA with the Mint cDNA synthesis kit, primed by a TRBC-specific oligonucleotide. All cDNA was treated with uracil-DNA glycosylase and then went through a first 18-cycle PCR with the universal primers M1SS and BC2_uni_R. For the original study's pipeline: For normalization, 1 million high-quality reads, each with a distinct molecular identifier, were randomly selected from each sample. Instead of being binned into consensus sequences, reads with shared molecular identifiers were discarded. MiTCR, run with a Q25 quality threshold and the strictest error-elimination algorithm, handled CDR3 identification, clonotype clustering and error correction. A nonparametric unseen species model with Euler transformation was used to estimate lower-bound total TCR beta diversity. The public sequencing data were trimmed at Q25 with fastp and processed into clonotypes with MiXCR by TCRdb, which kept only in-frame beta chains. Rows with one shared CDR3 protein collapse into an entry with the most common genes and DNA. TCRdb's processing, not the authors' own work, is the source of the V and J calls. The sample contains about 1.4 million distinct CDR3 sequences, approximately 59% of them found a single time. The top ten clonotypes cover roughly 7% of the sample.

Paper-wide results and their limitations: There was a strong correlation between observed TCR beta diversity and the percentage of naive T cells measured by flow cytometry. Compared with the aged group, the long-lived group had more naive CD4+ T cells, fewer expanded clones and increased TCR diversity, a pattern suggesting age selection. Because profiling used bulk unsorted PBMCs, naive and antigen-experienced compartments could not be compared conclusively. The CMV infection status of donors was not known, potentially confounding age-related changes in expanded clonotypes. As age increased, observed TCR beta diversity per million T cells dropped in a roughly linear way, and a significant reduction was already evident by age 40. Total diversity estimates from one million sequenced T cells were considered lower bounds and underestimates.

To note about this clonotype: The clone's antigen remains unknown. No base quality information exists; no much larger clone differs at one position.

CDR1 and CDR2 (SGHDT, YYEEEE) derive from the germline V gene. The CDR3 holds 13 amino acids from the cysteine to the phenylalanine. The entry retains the CDR3 DNA only, 39 bases that are in frame from base 1. V is shortened by 1 base, J by 14 bases, and the region joining them spans 17 bases. The 40 or so donors, aged 6 to 90 years, were systemically healthy Caucasian individuals from Russia. Around 10 milliliters of peripheral blood were drawn from each donor into EDTA-treated Vacutainer tubes. PBMCs were isolated by Ficoll-Paque density-gradient centrifugation, with at least 6.5 million obtained per sample. Trizol reagent was used to extract total RNA from PBMCs, with at least 6 micrograms per sample. The percentages of naive CD45RAhigh/CD27high T cells were determined by flow cytometry on a PBMC aliquot from every donor.

The TCR comes from a man between 18 and 29 years old in good health. In this chain, TRBV5-6 is recombined with TRBJ2-3; the D element could tentatively be TRBD1 or TRBD2, as 6 bases agree for each. The sample was blood. CDR3 region: CASSLKWGASLYF. The nucleotide sequence is TGTGCCAGCAGCTTGAAGTGGGGGGCGAGTTTGTATTTT. Here the CDR3 is joined to the reference TRBV5-6 and TRBJ2-3 genes, and the full variable domain is: DAGVTQSPTHLIKTRGQQVTLRCSPKSGHDTVSWYQQALGQGPQFIFQYYEEEERQRGNFPDRFSGHQFPNYSSELNVNALLLGDSALYLCASSLKWGASLYFGPGTRLTVL.